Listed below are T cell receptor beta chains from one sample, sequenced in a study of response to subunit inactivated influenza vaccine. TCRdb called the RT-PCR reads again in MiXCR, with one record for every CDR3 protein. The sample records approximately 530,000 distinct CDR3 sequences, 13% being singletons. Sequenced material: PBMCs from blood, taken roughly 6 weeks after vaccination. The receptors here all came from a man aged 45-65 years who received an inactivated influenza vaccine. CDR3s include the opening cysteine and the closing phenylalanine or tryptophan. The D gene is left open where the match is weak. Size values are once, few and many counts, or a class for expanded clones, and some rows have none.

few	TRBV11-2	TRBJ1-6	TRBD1	CASSLEGQGNSPLHF	TGTGCCAGCAGCTTAGAGGGACAGGGGAATTCACCCCTCCACTTT
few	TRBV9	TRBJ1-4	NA	CASSGGEGGVTNEKLFF	TGTGCCAGCAGCGGTGGAGAGGGCGGAGTGACTAATGAAAAACTGTTTTTT
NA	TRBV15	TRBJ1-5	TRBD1	CATSRGTASNQPQHF	TGTGCCACCAGCCGCGGGACAGCGAGCAATCAGCCCCAGCATTTT
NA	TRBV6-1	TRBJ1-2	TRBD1	CASSEETGGGYGYTF	TGTGCCAGCAGTGAAGAGACAGGGGGAGGCTATGGCTACACCTTC
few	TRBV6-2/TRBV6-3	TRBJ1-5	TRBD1	CASRYGQGGSNQPQHF	TGTGCCAGCAGATACGGACAGGGAGGAAGCAATCAGCCCCAGCATTTT
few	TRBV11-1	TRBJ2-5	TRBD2	CASSSRGLTSGVPRAQYF	TGTGCCAGCAGCTCCCGGGGACTGACTAGCGGGGTTCCCCGCGCCCAGTACTTC
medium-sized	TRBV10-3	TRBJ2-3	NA	CAISPTTDTQYF	TGTGCCATCAGTCCAACCACAGATACGCAGTATTTT
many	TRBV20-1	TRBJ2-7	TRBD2	CSARDPRGGLYEQYF	TGCAGTGCTAGAGATCCCCGGGGGGGGCTCTACGAGCAGTACTTC
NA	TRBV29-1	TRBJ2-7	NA	CSVAAGLGEQYF	TGCAGCGTTGCCGCAGGCCTAGGAGAGCAGTACTTC
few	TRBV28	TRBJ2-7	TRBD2	CASTRAGVGEQYF	TGTGCCAGCACGCGAGCGGGAGTAGGGGAGCAGTACTTC
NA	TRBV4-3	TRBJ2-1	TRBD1	CASSQQDRYNEQFF	TGCGCCAGCAGCCAACAGGACAGGTACAATGAGCAGTTCTTC
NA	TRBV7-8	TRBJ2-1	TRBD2	CASSLEASGNEQFF	TGTGCCAGCAGCTTAGAGGCTAGCGGCAATGAGCAGTTCTTC
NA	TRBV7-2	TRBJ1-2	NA	CASTERGGTNYGYTF	TGTGCCAGCACCGAGAGAGGAGGGACTAACTATGGCTACACCTTC
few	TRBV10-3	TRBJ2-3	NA	CAISESGGTPTDTQYF	TGTGCCATCAGTGAGTCTGGGGGGACTCCCACAGATACGCAGTATTTT
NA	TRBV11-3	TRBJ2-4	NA	CASSSWTELDKNIQYF	TGTGCCAGCAGTTCCTGGACGGAGCTGGACAAAAACATTCAGTACTTC
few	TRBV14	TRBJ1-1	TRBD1	CASSRGQGRTEAFF	TGTGCCAGCAGCCGCGGACAGGGAAGGACTGAAGCTTTCTTT
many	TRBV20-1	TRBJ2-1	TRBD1	CSGRGRGREQFF	TGCAGTGGTCGAGGTAGGGGGCGGGAGCAGTTCTTC
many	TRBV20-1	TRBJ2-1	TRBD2	CSARSPSSGRQGEQFF	TGCAGTGCTAGATCCCCTTCTAGCGGGAGGCAGGGTGAGCAGTTCTTC
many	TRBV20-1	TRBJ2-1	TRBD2	CSARAQLAGGW	TGCAGTGCTAGGGCCCAGCTAGCGGGGGGTTGG
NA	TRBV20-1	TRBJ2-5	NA	CSASRGTRRGTQYF	TGCAGTGCCAGTCGGGGCACCCGGAGGGGGACCCAGTACTTC
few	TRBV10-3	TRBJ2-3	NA	CAISAWADTQYF	TGTGCCATCAGTGCATGGGCAGATACGCAGTATTTT
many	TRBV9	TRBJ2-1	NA	CASSVDYGGTGNEQFF	TGTGCCAGCAGCGTAGATTACGGGGGCACGGGCAATGAGCAGTTCTTC
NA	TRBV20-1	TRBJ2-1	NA	CSARDVPGPYNEQFF	TGCAGTGCTAGAGATGTGCCGGGGCCATACAATGAGCAGTTCTTC
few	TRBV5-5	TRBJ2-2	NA	CASSSVAGVIGELFF	TGTGCCAGCAGCTCGGTGGCAGGGGTGATCGGGGAGCTGTTTTTT
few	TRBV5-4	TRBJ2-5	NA	CASSPWRGGETQYF	TGTGCCAGCAGCCCTTGGAGGGGGGGAGAGACCCAGTACTTC
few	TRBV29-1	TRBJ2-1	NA	CSVEDVDYNEQFF	TGCAGCGTTGAAGATGTGGACTACAATGAGCAGTTCTTC
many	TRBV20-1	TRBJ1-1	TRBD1	CSARGTGRFGAFF	TGCAGTGCTAGAGGGACAGGCCGATTTGGAGCTTTCTTT
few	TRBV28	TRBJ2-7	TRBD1	CASRLSGTGGYEQYF	TGTGCCAGCAGACTCAGCGGGACAGGGGGCTACGAGCAGTACTTC
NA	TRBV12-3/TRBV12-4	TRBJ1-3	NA	CASSFNGVRNTIYF	TGTGCCAGCAGTTTTAACGGGGTCAGAAACACCATATATTTT
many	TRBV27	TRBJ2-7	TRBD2	CASSLLGLAGGYEQYF	TGTGCCAGCAGTTTATTGGGACTAGCGGGGGGCTACGAGCAGTACTTC
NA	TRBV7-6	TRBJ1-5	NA	CASSLQGGSNQPQHF	TGTGCCAGCAGTTTACAGGGAGGCAGCAATCAGCCCCAGCATTTT
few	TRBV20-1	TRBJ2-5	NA	CSARVPHGETQYF	TGCAGTGCTAGAGTTCCCCATGGGGAGACCCAGTACTTC
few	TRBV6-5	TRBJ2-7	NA	CASSYSPGDHSYEQYF	TGTGCCAGCAGTTACTCGCCCGGGGACCACTCCTACGAGCAGTACTTC
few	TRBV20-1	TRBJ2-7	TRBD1	CSARERTGGGYEQYF	TGCAGTGCTAGAGAACGAACAGGGGGCGGCTACGAGCAGTACTTC
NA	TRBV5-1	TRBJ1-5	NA	CASSLGPRGGNQPQHF	TGCGCCAGCAGCCTGGGACCTCGGGGAGGCAATCAGCCCCAGCATTTT
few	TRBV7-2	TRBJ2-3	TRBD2	CASSPSYGTRGDTQYF	TGTGCCAGCAGCCCTTCTTACGGGACTAGGGGGGATACGCAGTATTTT
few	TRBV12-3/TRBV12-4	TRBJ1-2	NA	CASSLAAGAVNGYTF	TGTGCCAGCAGTTTAGCGGCGGGAGCTGTGAATGGCTACACCTTC
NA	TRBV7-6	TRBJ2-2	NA	CASTSISPEGGGELFF	TGTGCCAGCACCTCCATATCCCCTGAAGGAGGCGGGGAGCTGTTTTTT
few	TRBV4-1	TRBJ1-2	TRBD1	CASSLLQGADGYTF	TGCGCCAGCAGTCTATTACAGGGGGCCGATGGCTACACCTTC
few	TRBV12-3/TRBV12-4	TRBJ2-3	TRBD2	CASSLGGGRKDTQYF	TGTGCCAGCAGTTTAGGCGGGGGGAGGAAAGATACGCAGTATTTT
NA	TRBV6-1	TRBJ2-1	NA	CASSELKEGLNSNEQFF	TGTGCCAGCAGTGAGTTAAAGGAGGGTCTAAATTCGAATGAGCAGTTCTTC
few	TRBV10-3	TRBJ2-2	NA	CAINTNTGELFF	TGTGCCATCAATACGAACACCGGGGAGCTGTTTTTT
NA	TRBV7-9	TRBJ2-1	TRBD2	CPSPDRREGLHEQFF	TGTCCCAGCCCCGATCGGCGGGAGGGCCTGCATGAGCAGTTCTTC
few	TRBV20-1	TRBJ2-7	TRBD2	CSASGRAGYEQYF	TGCAGTGCTAGCGGGAGGGCCGGTTACGAGCAGTACTTC
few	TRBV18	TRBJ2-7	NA	CASSPVREEQYF	TGTGCCAGCTCACCCGTACGCGAGGAGCAGTACTTC
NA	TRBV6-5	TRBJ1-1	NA	CASSYGSGSNTEAFF	TGTGCCAGCAGTTACGGGTCAGGGTCCAACACTGAAGCTTTCTTT
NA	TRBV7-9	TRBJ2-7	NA	CASSGTEFGYEQYF	TGTGCCAGCAGCGGGACCGAATTCGGCTACGAGCAGTACTTC
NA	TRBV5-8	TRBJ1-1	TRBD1	CASSPWTGTNTEAFF	TGTGCCAGCAGCCCGTGGACAGGGACGAACACTGAAGCTTTCTTT
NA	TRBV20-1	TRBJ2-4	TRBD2	CSAYNNPGLAGGPKNIQYF	TGCAGTGCTTATAATAACCCGGGACTAGCGGGGGGGCCCAAAAACATTCAGTACTTC
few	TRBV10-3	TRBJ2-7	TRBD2	CAIGDRAGGREQYF	TGTGCCATCGGGGATCGAGCGGGAGGGCGGGAGCAGTACTTC
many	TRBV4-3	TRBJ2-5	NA	CASSQVGGPETQYF	TGCGCCAGCAGCCAAGTTGGAGGGCCGGAGACCCAGTACTTC
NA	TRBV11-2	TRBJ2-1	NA	CASSPPGGRDEQFF	TGTGCCAGCAGCCCACCCGGGGGTAGGGATGAGCAGTTCTTC
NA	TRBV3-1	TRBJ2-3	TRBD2	CASSQDAGVGTQYF	TGTGCCAGCAGCCAAGACGCGGGGGTAGGTACGCAGTATTTT
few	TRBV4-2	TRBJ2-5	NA	CASSQDRDPLTTQYF	TGTGCCAGCAGCCAAGATAGGGACCCACTGACGACCCAGTACTTC
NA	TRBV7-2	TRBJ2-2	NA	CASTRTAPTTGELFF	TGTGCCAGCACCAGGACAGCCCCAACCACCGGGGAGCTGTTTTTT
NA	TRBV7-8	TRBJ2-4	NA	CASSPPGKAKNIQYF	TGTGCCAGCAGCCCCCCAGGGAAGGCCAAAAACATTCAGTACTTC
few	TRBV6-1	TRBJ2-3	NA	CASSSGQIPSTDTQYF	TGTGCCAGCAGCAGCGGACAGATCCCTAGCACAGATACGCAGTATTTT
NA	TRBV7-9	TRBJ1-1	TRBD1	CASSLSPGQVEAFF	TGTGCCAGCAGCTTATCCCCGGGACAGGTGGAAGCTTTCTTT